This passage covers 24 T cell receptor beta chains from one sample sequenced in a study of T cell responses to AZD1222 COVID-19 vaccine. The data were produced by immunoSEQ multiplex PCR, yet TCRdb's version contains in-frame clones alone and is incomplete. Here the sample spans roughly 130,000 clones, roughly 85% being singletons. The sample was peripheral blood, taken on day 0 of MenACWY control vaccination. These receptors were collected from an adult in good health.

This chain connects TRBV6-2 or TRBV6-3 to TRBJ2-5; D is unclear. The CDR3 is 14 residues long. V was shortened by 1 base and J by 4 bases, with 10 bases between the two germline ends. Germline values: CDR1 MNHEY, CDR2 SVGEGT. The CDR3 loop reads CASSYYGVGETQYF. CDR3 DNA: TGTGCCAGCAGTTACTATGGAGTGGGAGAGACCCAGTACTTC.

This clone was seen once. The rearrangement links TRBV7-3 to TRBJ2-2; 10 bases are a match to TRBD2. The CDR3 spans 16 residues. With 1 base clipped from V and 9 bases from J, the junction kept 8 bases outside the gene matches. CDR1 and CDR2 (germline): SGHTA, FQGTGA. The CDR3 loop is CASSLMTSGPPRELFF. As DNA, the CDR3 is TGTGCCAGCAGCTTAATGACTAGCGGGCCGCCGAGGGAGCTGTTTTTT.

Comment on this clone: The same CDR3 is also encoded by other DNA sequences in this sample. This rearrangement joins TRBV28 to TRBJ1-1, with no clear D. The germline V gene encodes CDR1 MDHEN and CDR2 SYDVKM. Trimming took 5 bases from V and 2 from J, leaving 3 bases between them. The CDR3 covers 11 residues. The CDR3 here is CASSTNTEAFF. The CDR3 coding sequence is TGTGCCAGCAGTACTAACACTGAAGCTTTCTTT.

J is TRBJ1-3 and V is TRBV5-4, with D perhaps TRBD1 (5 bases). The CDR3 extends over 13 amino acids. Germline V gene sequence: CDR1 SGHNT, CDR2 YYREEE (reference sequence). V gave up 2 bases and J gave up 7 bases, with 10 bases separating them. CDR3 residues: CASSFSRENTIYF. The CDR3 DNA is TGTGCCAGCAGCTTTTCCAGGGAGAACACCATATATTTT.

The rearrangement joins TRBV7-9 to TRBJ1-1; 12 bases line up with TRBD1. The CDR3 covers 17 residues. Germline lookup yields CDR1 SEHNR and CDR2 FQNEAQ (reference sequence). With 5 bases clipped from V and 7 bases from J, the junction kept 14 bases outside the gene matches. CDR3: CASSPHWDRGRRNEAFF. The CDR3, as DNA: TGTGCCAGCAGCCCGCATTGGGACAGGGGGCGACGGAATGAAGCTTTCTTT.

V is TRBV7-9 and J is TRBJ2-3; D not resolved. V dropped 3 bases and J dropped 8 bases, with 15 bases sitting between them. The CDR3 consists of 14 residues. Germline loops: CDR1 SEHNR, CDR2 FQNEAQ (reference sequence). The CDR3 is CASSFGIPRRTQYF. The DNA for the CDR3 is TGTGCCAGCAGCTTTGGGATCCCGCGGCGTACGCAGTATTTT.

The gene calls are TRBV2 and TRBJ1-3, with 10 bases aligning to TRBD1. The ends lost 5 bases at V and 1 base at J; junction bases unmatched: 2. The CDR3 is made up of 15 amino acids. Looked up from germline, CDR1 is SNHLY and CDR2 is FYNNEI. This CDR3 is CASSRDRGSGNTIYF. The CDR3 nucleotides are TGTGCCAGCAGTAGGGACAGGGGTTCTGGAAACACCATATATTTT. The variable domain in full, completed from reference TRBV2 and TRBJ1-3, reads EPEVTQTPSHQVTQMGQEVILRCVPISNHLYFYWYRQILGQKVEFLVSFYNNEISEKSEIFDDQFSVERPDGSNFTLKIRSTKLEDSAMYFCASSRDRGSGNTIYFGEGSWLTVV.

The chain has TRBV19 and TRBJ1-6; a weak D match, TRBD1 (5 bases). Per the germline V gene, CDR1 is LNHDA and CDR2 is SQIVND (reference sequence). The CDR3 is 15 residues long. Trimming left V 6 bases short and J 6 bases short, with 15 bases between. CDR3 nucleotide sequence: TGTGCCAGTAGAGGGGAGCTTAGGGGTAATTCACCCCTCCACTTT. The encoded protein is CASRGELRGNSPLHF.

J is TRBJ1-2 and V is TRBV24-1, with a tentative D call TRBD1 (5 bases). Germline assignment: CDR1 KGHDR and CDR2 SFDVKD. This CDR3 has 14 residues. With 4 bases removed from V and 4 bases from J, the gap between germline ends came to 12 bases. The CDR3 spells CATSEAGDSYGYTF. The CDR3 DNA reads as TGTGCCACCAGTGAAGCCGGCGACAGCTATGGCTACACCTTC.

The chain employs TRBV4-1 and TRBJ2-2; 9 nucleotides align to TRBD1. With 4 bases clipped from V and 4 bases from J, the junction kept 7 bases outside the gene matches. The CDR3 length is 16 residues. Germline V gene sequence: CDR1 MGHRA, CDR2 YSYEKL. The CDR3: CASSRLDRGSTGELFF. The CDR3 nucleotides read TGCGCCAGCAGCCGATTGGACAGGGGCAGCACCGGGGAGCTGTTTTTT.

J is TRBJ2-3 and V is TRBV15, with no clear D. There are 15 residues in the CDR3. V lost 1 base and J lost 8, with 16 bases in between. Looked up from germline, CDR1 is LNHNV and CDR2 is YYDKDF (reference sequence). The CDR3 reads CATSRGPPPTGTQYF. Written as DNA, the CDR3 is TGTGCCACCAGCAGAGGACCACCTCCTACGGGTACGCAGTATTTT.

CDR3 amino acids: CASSLVVSGSNEQYF. In nucleotides, the CDR3 is TGTGCCAGCAGCTTAGTGGTTAGCGGGAGTAACGAGCAGTACTTC. The rearrangement uses TRBV11-2 and TRBJ2-7, with 9 bases lining up with TRBD2. The CDR3 is 15 amino acids. Germline V CDR1 and CDR2: SGHAT, FQNNGV. V shed 1 base and J 5 bases; nucleotides not matched to a gene: 6.

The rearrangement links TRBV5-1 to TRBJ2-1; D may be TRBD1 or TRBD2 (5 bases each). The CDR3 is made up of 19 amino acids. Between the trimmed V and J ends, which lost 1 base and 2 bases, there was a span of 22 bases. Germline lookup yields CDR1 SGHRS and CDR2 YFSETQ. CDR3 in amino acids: CASSLLGFGGEGPYNEQFF. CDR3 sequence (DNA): TGCGCCAGCAGCTTGTTAGGTTTTGGGGGAGAGGGGCCCTACAATGAGCAGTTCTTC.

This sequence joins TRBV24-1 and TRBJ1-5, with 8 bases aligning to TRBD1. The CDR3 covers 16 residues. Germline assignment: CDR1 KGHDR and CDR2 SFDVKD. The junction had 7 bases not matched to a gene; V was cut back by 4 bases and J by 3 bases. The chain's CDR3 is CATSDPTGAVNQPQHF. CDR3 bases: TGTGCCACCAGTGACCCGACAGGGGCCGTCAATCAGCCCCAGCATTTT.

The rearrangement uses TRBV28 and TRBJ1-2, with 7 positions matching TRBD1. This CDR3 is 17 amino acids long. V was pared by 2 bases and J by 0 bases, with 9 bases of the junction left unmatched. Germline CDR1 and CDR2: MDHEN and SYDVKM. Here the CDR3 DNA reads TGTGCCAGCAGTTTAGCAGGGTCAGGGGGGACTAACTATGGCTACACCTTC. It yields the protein CASSLAGSGGTNYGYTF.

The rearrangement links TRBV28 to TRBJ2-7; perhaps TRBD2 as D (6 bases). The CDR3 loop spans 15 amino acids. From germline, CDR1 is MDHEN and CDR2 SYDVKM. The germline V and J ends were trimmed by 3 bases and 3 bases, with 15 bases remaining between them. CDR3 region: CASSLMGLRIYEQYF. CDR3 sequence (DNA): TGTGCCAGCAGTTTGATGGGACTCCGAATCTACGAGCAGTACTTC.

The CDR3 coding sequence is TGCGCCAGCGGCGGACAGTTAAACACTGAAGCTTTCTTT. It encodes CASGGQLNTEAFF. The V and J genes are TRBV10-2 and TRBJ1-1, with D possibly matching TRBD1 (6 bases). The CDR3 runs 13 residues. The germline V gene encodes CDR1 WSHSY and CDR2 SAAADI. Trimming stripped 8 bases from V and 2 bases from J, with 12 bases between.

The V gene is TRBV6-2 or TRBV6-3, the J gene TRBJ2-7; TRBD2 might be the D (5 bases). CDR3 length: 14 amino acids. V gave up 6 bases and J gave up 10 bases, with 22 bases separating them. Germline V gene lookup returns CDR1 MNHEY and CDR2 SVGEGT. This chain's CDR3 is CASSRLNPPGRQYF. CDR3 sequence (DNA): TGTGCCAGCAGCCGTCTTAATCCTCCGGGGAGACAGTACTTC.

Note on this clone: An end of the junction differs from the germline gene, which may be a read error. CDR3 region: CASRGGAPPTEAFF. CDR3 nucleotide sequence: TGTGCGAGCAGGGGGGGAGCTCCCCCCACTGAAGCTTTCTTT. This chain uses TRBV2 with TRBJ1-1; 7 positions agree with TRBD1. The CDR3 runs 14 residues. Germline V CDR1 and CDR2: SNHLY, FYNNEI.

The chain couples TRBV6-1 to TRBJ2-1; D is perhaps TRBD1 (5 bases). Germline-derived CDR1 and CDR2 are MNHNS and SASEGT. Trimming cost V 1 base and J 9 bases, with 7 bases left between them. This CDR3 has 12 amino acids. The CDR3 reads CASSEGQLEQFF. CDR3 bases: TGTGCCAGCAGTGAAGGACAGCTTGAGCAGTTCTTC.

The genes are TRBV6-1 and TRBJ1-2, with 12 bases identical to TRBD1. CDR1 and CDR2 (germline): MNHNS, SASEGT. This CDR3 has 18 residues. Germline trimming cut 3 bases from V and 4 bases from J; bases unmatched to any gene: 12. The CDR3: CASSETWGQGALGYGYTF. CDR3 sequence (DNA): TGTGCCAGCAGTGAGACCTGGGGACAGGGGGCGCTGGGCTATGGCTACACCTTC.

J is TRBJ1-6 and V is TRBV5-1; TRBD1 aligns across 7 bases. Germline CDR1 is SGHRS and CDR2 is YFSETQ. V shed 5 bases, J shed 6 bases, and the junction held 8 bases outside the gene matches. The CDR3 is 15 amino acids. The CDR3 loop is CASSSGTEPNSPLHF. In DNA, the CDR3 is TGCGCCAGCAGTTCAGGGACAGAGCCTAATTCACCCCTCCACTTT.

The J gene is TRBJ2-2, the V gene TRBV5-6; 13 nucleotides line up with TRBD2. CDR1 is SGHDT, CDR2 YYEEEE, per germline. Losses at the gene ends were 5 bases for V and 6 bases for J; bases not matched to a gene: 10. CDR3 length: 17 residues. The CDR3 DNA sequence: TGTGCCAGCAGATCTAAATTGACTAGCGGGAGGTCCGGGGAGCTGTTTTTT. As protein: CASRSKLTSGRSGELFF.

The CDR3 DNA reads TGTGCCAGCAGCTTAGCGCTGACAGGGTCTGCCAACGTCCTGACTTTC. Its protein product is CASSLALTGSANVLTF. This rearrangement joins TRBV7-9 to TRBJ2-6; 7 nucleotides agree with TRBD1. V lost 0 bases, J lost 7 bases, and 6 bases stayed unmatched. The length of the CDR3 is 16 residues. The V gene's germline CDR1 is SEHNR and CDR2 FQNEAQ (reference sequence).